This T cell receptor (beta chain) is from a study of blood T cell repertoires in COVID-19. In the study overall: Sources were T cells, B-cell-depleted T cells, or PBMCs; the material itself was cDNA or gDNA.

Some clones are missing from TCRdb's copy, which holds only in-frame ones; the method was immunoSEQ multiplex PCR. The sample contains roughly 160,000 clones, under 90% of which appear only once. Germline loops: CDR1 SGHNT, CDR2 YENEEA. The CDR3 covers 18 residues. V lost 1 base and J lost 1; bases outside the gene matches: 12. Cohorts were based on clinical histories the participants reported. The V call is TRBV11-3, the J call TRBJ2-7, with 8 bases that match TRBD1. The TCR was taken from a man between 60 and 75 years old who had recovered from COVID-19. The material sequenced was PBMCs or T cells enriched from blood (not recorded which). DNA for the CDR3: TGTGCCAGCAGCTTAGTCCGGGACAGGTCTTTATTTTCCTACGAGCAGTACTTC. The encoded protein is CASSLVRDRSLFSYEQYF.